This T cell receptor (beta chain) was sequenced during a study of T cell repertoires in cytomegalovirus infection. There are 15 residues in the CDR3. Germline CDR1 reads SGHTA; CDR2 reads FQGNSA. Trimming took off 4 bases at V and 4 bases at J, with 15 bases between the two ends. A single record per CDR3 protein comes from TCRdb applying MiXCR to the reads. The sample holds some 590,000 distinct CDR3 sequences, about 39% seen once. The table lists this clonotype with many counts. The antigen is unknown. The rearrangement links TRBV7-2 to TRBJ2-3; D is perhaps TRBD1 or TRBD2 (6 bases each). This specimen was cultured PBMCs, taken from culture after CMV antigen stimulation. The sequence was collected from a human donor in good health (CMV status not recorded). Some clones in this sample may be carry-over from other donors' samples. The CDR3 region has the DNA TGTGCCAGCAGCTCAGGAGGGGGGTGGGCAGATACGCAGTATTTT. Residues: CASSSGGGWADTQYF.